This record covers a single TCR beta chain. Its antigen is currently unknown. The trim removed 3 bases at V and 4 bases at J, leaving 2 bases unmatched. Germline lookup yields CDR1 SEHNR and CDR2 FQNEAQ (reference sequence). The CDR3 length is 13 residues. The primer mix had 60 Vbeta and 13 Jbeta primers. Using immunoSEQ multiplex PCR, the repertoire was profiled, and TCRdb retains in-frame clones only, with some absent. Of around 150,000 clones in the sample, approximately 78% were seen once. This sample was taken from a study of cytomegalovirus exposure and HLA in healthy donors. Study-level findings and limits: Based on reports, TCR beta sequences accurately predicted HLA-A and HLA-B alleles for most subjects. Later examination showed HLA-associated TCR beta chains had greater clonal expansion than equally common others.

Although they were nominally healthy when sampled, donors likely had unrecorded immune exposures. The genes are TRBV7-9 and TRBJ1-1; 7 nucleotides line up with TRBD1. This sequence originates from a woman aged 40-49 years in good health and CMV-seropositive. The sample comprised PBMCs. The CDR3 region has the DNA TGTGCCAGCAGCTTTCAGGGGGGCACTGAAGCTTTCTTT. It is translated as CASSFQGGTEAFF.